This TCR beta chain derives from a study of shared clonotypes between healthy human individuals. Findings and caveats of the study: Clonotypes shared by all four sorted-subset donors had higher generation probabilities than non-shared clonotypes. Relative to memory subsets, naive subsets generally showed larger estimated richness. In the sorted subsets, rarefaction showed sequencing was incomplete despite large depth.

CDR1 MGHRA and CDR2 YSYEKL come from the germline V gene. V was pared by 3 bases and J by 6 bases, with 23 bases between. CDR3 length: 18 amino acids. Points on this clone: Its matching antigen is unknown.

The DNA input per sorted-subset replicate PCR was 200 ng, corresponding to some 33,000 T cell genomes. Generated by immunoSEQ multiplex PCR, the TCRdb table keeps only in-frame clones and is missing some. This table holds about 710,000 clones, around 73% found once. The sample consisted of memory CD4+ T cells sorted from blood. The subset: CD45RA-negative fraction. The receptor comes from a woman aged 25 to 39 in good health. The rearrangement joins TRBV4-1 to TRBJ2-2; TRBD2 might be the D (8 bases). In DNA form, the CDR3 reads TGCGCCAGCAGCCAGAGGGGGACTAGACAGGGCTTCGCCGGGGAGCTGTTTTTT. It codes for CASSQRGTRQGFAGELFF.